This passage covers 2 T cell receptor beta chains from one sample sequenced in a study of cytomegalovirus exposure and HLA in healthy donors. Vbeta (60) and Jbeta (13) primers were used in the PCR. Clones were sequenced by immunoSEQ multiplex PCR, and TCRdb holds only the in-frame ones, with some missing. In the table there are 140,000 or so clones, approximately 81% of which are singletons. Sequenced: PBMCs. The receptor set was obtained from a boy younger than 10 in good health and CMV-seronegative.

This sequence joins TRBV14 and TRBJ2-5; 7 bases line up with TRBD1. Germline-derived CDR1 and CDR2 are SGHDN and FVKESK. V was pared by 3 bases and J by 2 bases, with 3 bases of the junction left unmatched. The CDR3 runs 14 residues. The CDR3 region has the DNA TGTGCCAGCAGCCAGTACAGGGGACAAGAGACCCAGTACTTC. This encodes CASSQYRGQETQYF.

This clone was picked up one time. CDR3 sequence: CASSILSLAGGTGELFF. In DNA form, the CDR3 reads TGCGCCAGCAGCATTCTGTCGCTAGCGGGAGGCACCGGGGAGCTGTTTTTT. The genes are TRBV5-1 and TRBJ2-2, with TRBD2 matching over 11 bases. V gave up 4 bases and J gave up 4 bases; unmatched junction bases: 9. This CDR3 has 17 residues. The V gene's germline CDR1 is SGHRS and CDR2 YFSETQ.